Below are 28 T cell receptor beta chains sequenced from a single sample in a study of CD8 T cells in ankylosing spondylitis. TCRdb itself ran the 5' RACE reads through MiXCR, one entry per CDR3 protein. The data show 250,000 to 400,000 distinct CDR3 sequences, 9.5% to 13% seen once. Sequences were obtained from blood, either unsorted or a sorted T cell fraction (not recorded which). These receptors were taken from a female donor with ankylosing spondylitis or in good health (not recorded which).

This clonotype was picked up many times. The chain couples TRBV12-3 or TRBV12-4 to TRBJ1-2, with D perhaps matching TRBD1 (5 bases). The V end lost 7 bases, the J end lost 4 bases, and 16 bases lay between the germline ends. This CDR3 has 14 amino acids. The CDR3 nucleotides read TGTGCCAGCACCGTCCTCCGGGGGGTCTATGGCTACACCTTC. Protein product: CASTVLRGVYGYTF.

This clonotype was counted ten times or more. The CDR3 DNA reads TGCAGTGCTACCAGGGTAGCGGGCCACAATGAGCAGTTCTTC. It encodes CSATRVAGHNEQFF. This chain links TRBV20-1 with TRBJ2-1, with TRBD2 matching over 7 bases. The CDR3 contains 14 residues. Germline V gene sequence: CDR1 DFQATT, CDR2 SNEGSKA (reference sequence). V was clipped by 4 bases and J by 5 bases; unmatched bases: 8.

This clonotype appeared many times. The gene calls are TRBV12-3 or TRBV12-4 and TRBJ2-7, with TRBD1 identical over 7 bases. The CDR3 runs 15 residues. V dropped 5 bases and J dropped 0; count of bases not matched to a gene: 7. This CDR3 is CASSKGTESSYEQYF. The CDR3 region has the DNA TGTGCCAGCAGTAAGGGGACAGAGAGCTCCTACGAGCAGTACTTC.

This clonotype appeared many times. The chain uses TRBV5-1 and TRBJ2-3; D tentatively fits TRBD1 or TRBD2 (5 bases each). Trimming removed 4 bases at V and 4 bases at J, with 10 bases between. Germline V gives CDR1 SGHRS, CDR2 YFSETQ. CDR3 length: 13 amino acids. The CDR3 bases are TGCGCCAGCAGCATGCAGGGACCAGATACGCAGTATTTT. Protein: CASSMQGPDTQYF.

At least ten counts were recorded for this clonotype. The genes are TRBV27 and TRBJ2-3, with 13 positions matching TRBD2. The CDR3 is made up of 17 amino acids. Germline loops: CDR1 MNHEY, CDR2 SMNVEV (reference sequence). The V segment lost 3 bases and the J segment 4 bases; nucleotides outside the gene matches: 7. CDR3 protein: CASSFLLAGGPSDTQYF. The CDR3 bases are TGTGCCAGCAGTTTCCTACTAGCGGGGGGGCCGTCAGATACGCAGTATTTT.

About this clonotype itself: One junction end disagrees with the germline gene, perhaps due to a read error. The genes are TRBV27 and TRBJ2-2; no clear D. Germline loops: CDR1 MNHEY, CDR2 SMNVEV (reference sequence). The CDR3 has 15 residues. The CDR3 sequence: CPSSLSIAGSGELFF. The CDR3 DNA reads as TGTCCCAGCAGTTTATCAATCGCAGGTTCCGGGGAGCTGTTTTTT.

This clonotype was counted only a few times. The chain uses TRBV3-1 and TRBJ2-3, with 10 bases fitting TRBD2. With V trimmed by 4 bases and J by 6 bases, 10 bases remained unmatched. CDR3 size: 16 residues. Germline V CDR1 and CDR2: LGHDT, YNNKEL (reference sequence). The CDR3: CASSLTSGAPTDTQYF. The CDR3, as DNA: TGTGCCAGCAGCCTTACTAGCGGGGCGCCGACGGATACGCAGTATTTT.

There are many counts of this clonotype. The chain is built from TRBV2 and TRBJ2-1, with D tentatively TRBD2 (7 bases). Germline CDR1 reads SNHLY; CDR2 reads FYNNEI. Trimming stripped 8 bases from V and 15 bases from J, with 29 bases between. The CDR3 has 15 residues. As DNA, the CDR3 is TGTGCCAGCGACGGGCGGGGGCTCGAAAGTAATGATCGGTTCTTC. This encodes CASDGRGLESNDRFF.

This clonotype was seen repeatedly, ten times or more. The chain combines TRBV9 with TRBJ2-7; D is possibly TRBD1 (6 bases). The CDR3 has 15 amino acids. Trimming cost V 0 bases and J 4 bases, with 14 bases left between them. Germline V gene sequence: CDR1 SGDLS, CDR2 YYNGEE. CDR3 loop: CASSVGPGDGYEQYF. CDR3 sequence (DNA): TGTGCCAGCAGCGTAGGTCCAGGGGATGGGTACGAGCAGTACTTC.

The chain has TRBV10-3 and TRBJ1-2; D gene unclear. The CDR3 runs 12 residues. Trimming pared 3 bases from V and 4 bases from J, leaving 6 bases between. Looked up from germline, CDR1 is ENHRY and CDR2 is SYGVKD. CDR3 residues: CAISEQSYGYTF. The CDR3 DNA sequence: TGTGCCATCAGTGAACAGAGCTATGGCTACACCTTC.

This clonotype came up a few times. This chain links TRBV7-2 with TRBJ2-3, with TRBD2 matching over 8 bases. CDR1 is SGHTA, CDR2 FQGNSA, per germline. This CDR3 comprises 19 residues. The V gene end was trimmed by 3 bases and the J gene end by 4 bases; junction bases not matched to a gene: 18. In DNA form, the CDR3 reads TGTGCCAGCAGCTTGGCGTTTTGGGCGGGAGGAGGGACCCCAGATACGCAGTATTTT. Translation: CASSLAFWAGGGTPDTQYF. The whole variable domain, remainder taken from reference TRBV7-2 and TRBJ2-3, is GAGVSQSPSNKVTEKGKDVELRCDPISGHTALYWYRQSLGQGLEFLIYFQGNSAPDKSGLPSDRFSAERTGGSVSTLTIQRTQQEDSAVYLCASSLAFWAGGGTPDTQYFGPGTRLTVL.

At least ten counts were recorded for this clonotype. The V call is TRBV21-1, the J call TRBJ2-5. TRBV21-1 constitutes a pseudogene. This CDR3 has 18 residues. The CDR3 DNA sequence: TGTGCCAGCAGCAAAGGAAATGGTAGCTCGAACGAACAAGAGACCCAGTACTTC. Its protein is CASSKGNGSSNEQETQYF.

This clonotype was recorded at least ten times. V usage is TRBV3-1 and J usage is TRBJ1-2; D unclear. The V gene's germline CDR1 is LGHDT and CDR2 YNNKEL (reference sequence). Trimming pared 0 bases from V and 4 bases from J, leaving 18 bases between. This CDR3 contains 17 residues. The chain's CDR3 is CASSQEIGAPISYGYTF. The CDR3 nucleotides read TGTGCCAGCAGCCAAGAAATAGGAGCGCCTATAAGCTATGGCTACACCTTC.

This clonotype was recorded at least ten times. The chain recombines TRBV7-9 with TRBJ2-5, with TRBD2 matching 12 bases. Per the germline V gene, CDR1 is SEHNR and CDR2 is FQNEAQ (reference sequence). V shed 1 base, J shed 5 bases, and the junction held 2 bases outside the gene matches. This CDR3 has 15 residues. The CDR3 nucleotides read TGTGCCAGCAGCTTAGGACTAGCGGGAGCTGAGACCCAGTACTTC. Translated, it gives CASSLGLAGAETQYF.

This clonotype has a count of ten or more. The chain uses TRBV12-3 or TRBV12-4 and TRBJ1-5; 8 bases align to TRBD1. This CDR3 spans 14 amino acids. The V segment lost 5 bases and the J segment 4 bases; nucleotides outside the gene matches: 4. The CDR3 loop is CASSRQGWNQPQHF. Here the CDR3 DNA reads TGTGCCAGCAGTCGACAGGGGTGGAATCAGCCCCAGCATTTT.

In the case of this clonotype: Just one base apart from a much larger clone, this may be a read error. Here the CDR3 omits its conserved ending phenylalanine or tryptophan, so a read error is the likely source. V is TRBV29-1 and J is TRBJ2-5; maybe TRBD2 (5 bases). Germline V CDR1 and CDR2: SQVTM, ANQGSEA. This CDR3 is built from 13 residues. V was shortened by 0 bases and J by 2 bases, with 7 bases between the two germline ends. DNA for the CDR3: TGCAGCGTTGAAGATTGGGAGCAAGAGACCCAGTACTCC. This sequence encodes CSVEDWEQETQYS.

This clonotype was counted ten times or more. V usage is TRBV12-3 or TRBV12-4 and J usage is TRBJ2-7; TRBD1 might be the D (5 bases). The V end was cut by 2 bases, the J end by 1 base, with 27 bases between. This CDR3 is 20 amino acids long. CDR3 sequence reads: CASSLLGRIGRGIISYEQYF. CDR3 DNA sequence: TGTGCCAGCAGTTTACTCGGTCGTATAGGAAGGGGAATTATTTCCTACGAGCAGTACTTC.

This clonotype was seen a handful of times. The gene calls are TRBV20-1 and TRBJ2-4; the match to TRBD2 covers 10 bases. The CDR3 is 18 residues long. The V gene's germline CDR1 is DFQATT and CDR2 SNEGSKA (reference sequence). V lost 4 bases to trimming and J lost 0 bases; unmatched junction nucleotides: 12. DNA of the CDR3: TGCAGTGCTACCGAGGGGGGACTAGCGTTCAGAGCCAAAAACATTCAGTACTTC. Translating it yields CSATEGGLAFRAKNIQYF.

This clonotype was counted only a few times. The rearrangement uses TRBV4-3 and TRBJ2-2; 7 nucleotides agree with TRBD2. The length of the CDR3 is 19 residues. Trimming took 0 bases from V and 5 from J; bases not matched to a gene: 15. Germline-derived CDR1 and CDR2 are LGHNA and YSLEER. The CDR3 region is CASSQETILAAPETGELFF. CDR3 sequence (DNA): TGCGCCAGCAGCCAAGAGACGATTCTAGCGGCCCCGGAGACCGGGGAGCTGTTTTTT.

This chain joins TRBV20-1 and TRBJ2-1; no reliable D call. The CDR3 consists of 13 residues. The germline V gene encodes CDR1 DFQATT and CDR2 SNEGSKA (reference sequence). Between the trimmed V and J ends, which lost 1 base and 3 bases, there was a span of 7 bases. CDR3 loop: CSARGSIYNEQFF. CDR3 sequence (DNA): TGCAGTGCTAGAGGCAGTATCTACAATGAGCAGTTCTTC.

This clonotype was recorded a few times. The chain recombines TRBV20-1 with TRBJ1-3; D is unresolved. Germline V CDR1 and CDR2: DFQATT, SNEGSKA (reference sequence). CDR3 length: 17 amino acids. Trimming left V 4 bases short and J 2 bases short, with 21 bases between. The CDR3 region is CSANVHRFGATGNTIYF. As DNA, the CDR3 is TGCAGTGCTAACGTCCATCGGTTCGGCGCAACTGGAAACACCATATATTTT.

Only a few counts were recorded for this clonotype. The chain carries TRBV24-1 and TRBJ1-5; no definite D call. Germline V gives CDR1 KGHDR, CDR2 SFDVKD. The CDR3 length is 14 residues. V was pared by 1 base and J by 1 base, with 4 bases between. The CDR3 DNA follows: TGTGCCACCAGTGATTTAAGCAGCAATCAGCCCCAGCATTTT. This translates into CATSDLSSNQPQHF.

This clonotype was detected ten times or more. The chain carries TRBV2 and TRBJ2-7; no clear D. The V end was cut by 7 bases, the J end by 5 bases, with 12 bases between. This CDR3 contains 12 residues. CDR1 and CDR2 from the germline V gene are SNHLY and FYNNEI. CDR3 region: CASTTFLHEQYF. CDR3 in DNA: TGTGCCAGCACAACTTTCCTCCACGAGCAGTACTTC.

There are many counts of this clonotype. CDR3 in DNA: TGTGCCAGCAGACTGGGGGTTACAGATACGCAGTATTTT. Encoded protein: CASRLGVTDTQYF. The chain has TRBV6-1 and TRBJ2-3; tentatively, D is TRBD1 or TRBD2 (5 bases each). Trimming removed 6 bases from V and 3 bases from J, with 10 bases in between. The CDR3 consists of 13 residues. The germline gives CDR1 MNHNS, CDR2 SASEGT.

DNA of the CDR3: TGTGCCATCAGTCCGGGACAGGGTATCAATGAGCAGTTCTTC. Translating gives CAISPGQGINEQFF. The chain recombines TRBV10-3 with TRBJ2-1, with TRBD1 matching 9 bases. After removal of 5 bases from V and 6 bases from J, the junction contained 5 bases not matched to a gene. The CDR3 contains 14 residues. Germline-derived CDR1 and CDR2 are ENHRY and SYGVKD.

This clonotype appeared many times. The chain combines TRBV12-3 or TRBV12-4 with TRBJ1-5; D uncertain. The CDR3 totals 15 residues. V dropped 2 bases and J dropped 0 bases, with 8 bases sitting between them. The chain's CDR3 is CASSLYADSNQPQHF. CDR3 in DNA: TGTGCCAGCAGTTTATATGCGGATAGCAATCAGCCCCAGCATTTT.

This clonotype was picked up many times. The chain recombines TRBV27 with TRBJ2-1; TRBD2 agrees at 12 bases. This CDR3 comprises 15 residues. The V gene end was trimmed by 7 bases and the J gene end by 9 bases; junction bases not matched to a gene: 10. Germline loops: CDR1 MNHEY, CDR2 SMNVEV (reference sequence). CDR3 sequence reads: CASIPGTSGFGEQFF. The DNA for the CDR3 is TGTGCCAGCATTCCCGGGACTAGCGGGTTCGGTGAGCAGTTCTTC.

This clonotype was detected ten times or more. J is TRBJ1-5 and V is TRBV2; D perhaps matches TRBD1 (5 bases). Trimming took 3 bases from V and 8 from J, leaving 17 bases between them. Germline CDR1 and CDR2: SNHLY and FYNNEI. The CDR3 runs 15 residues. The CDR3: CASSEVGSRVKPQHF. Here the CDR3 DNA reads TGTGCCAGCAGTGAGGTTGGGTCCAGGGTGAAGCCCCAGCATTTT.